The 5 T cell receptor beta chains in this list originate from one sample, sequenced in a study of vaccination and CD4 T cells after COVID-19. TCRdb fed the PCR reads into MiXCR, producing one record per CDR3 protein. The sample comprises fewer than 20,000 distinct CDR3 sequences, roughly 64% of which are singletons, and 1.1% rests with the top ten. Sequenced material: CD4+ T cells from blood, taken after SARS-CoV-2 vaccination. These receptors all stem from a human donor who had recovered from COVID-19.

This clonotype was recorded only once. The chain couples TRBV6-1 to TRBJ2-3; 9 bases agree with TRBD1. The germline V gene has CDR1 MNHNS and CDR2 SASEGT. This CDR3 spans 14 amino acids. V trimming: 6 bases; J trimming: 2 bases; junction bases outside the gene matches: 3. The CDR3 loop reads CASSTGGITDTQYF. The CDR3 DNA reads TGTGCCAGCAGCACAGGGGGCATCACAGATACGCAGTATTTT.

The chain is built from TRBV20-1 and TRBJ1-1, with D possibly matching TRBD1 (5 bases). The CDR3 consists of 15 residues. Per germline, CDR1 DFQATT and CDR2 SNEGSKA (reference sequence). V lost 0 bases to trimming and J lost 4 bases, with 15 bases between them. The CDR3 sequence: CSAREEAGLGTEAFF. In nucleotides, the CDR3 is TGCAGTGCTAGAGAAGAGGCAGGGTTGGGCACTGAAGCTTTCTTT.

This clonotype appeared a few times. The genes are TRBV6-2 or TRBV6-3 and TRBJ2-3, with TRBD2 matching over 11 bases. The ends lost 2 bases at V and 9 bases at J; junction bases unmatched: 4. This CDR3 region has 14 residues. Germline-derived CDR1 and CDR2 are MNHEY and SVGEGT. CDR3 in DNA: TGTGCCAGCAGTTACGTAGCGGGAGGGCGGACGCAGTATTTT. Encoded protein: CASSYVAGGRTQYF.

CDR3 DNA: TGCAGTGCTAGAGACGCCGGGACACCCACAGATACGCAGTATTTT. It encodes CSARDAGTPTDTQYF. This sequence joins TRBV20-1 and TRBJ2-3, with D possibly matching TRBD1 (6 bases). Looked up from germline, CDR1 is DFQATT and CDR2 is SNEGSKA (reference sequence). The CDR3 has 15 residues. V lost 0 bases, J lost 2 bases, and 12 bases lay in between.

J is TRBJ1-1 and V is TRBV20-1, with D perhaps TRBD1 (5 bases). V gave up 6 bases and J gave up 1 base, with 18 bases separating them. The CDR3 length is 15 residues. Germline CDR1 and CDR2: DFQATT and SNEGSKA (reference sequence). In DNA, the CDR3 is TGCAGTGCAACCGGGTCCATGACAGCGAACACTGAAGCTTTCTTT. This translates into CSATGSMTANTEAFF.